This T cell receptor beta chain was recorded in a study of cytomegalovirus exposure and HLA in healthy donors. The study, taken as a whole, reports: CMV antigen specificity was confirmed in vitro for three CMV-associated chains.

Details on this clone: What it binds is unknown.

Use of 60 Vbeta and 13 Jbeta primers characterized the PCR. Some clones are missing from TCRdb's copy, which holds only in-frame ones; the method was immunoSEQ multiplex PCR. Here the sample spans 250,000 to 350,000 clones, roughly 85% being singletons. Germline V gives CDR1 GTSNPN, CDR2 SVGIG (reference sequence). The CDR3 spans 11 residues. The germline V and J ends were trimmed by 2 bases and 3 bases, with 5 bases remaining between them. Sequencing was carried out using PBMCs. The chain links TRBV30 to TRBJ2-7; D unclear. The source of this sequence is a man aged 40-55 years in good health and CMV-seropositive. DNA for the CDR3: TGTGCCTGGAGTACAAACTACGAGCAGTACTTC. Encoded protein: CAWSTNYEQYF.